The clone carrying this T cell receptor (beta chain) was seen a handful of times. Its antigen is unknown. The record originates from a study of beta chain features in type 1 diabetes. About the research overall: When patients were set against healthy donors, age, gender and cell yields were similar. Study findings and constraints: For Type 1 diabetes patients, all four CD4+ subsets carried TCRB CDR3s that were moderately but significantly shorter.

Per germline, CDR1 SGDLS and CDR2 YYNGEE. The CDR3 spans 14 residues. Trimming removed 0 bases at V and 5 bases at J, with 8 bases between. Isolated RNA was reverse transcribed in full, so expressed TCRB transcripts were sequenced. Using immunoSEQ multiplex PCR, the repertoire was profiled, and TCRdb retains in-frame clones only, with some absent. The repertoire holds around 250,000 clones, with just over 20% as singletons. Sequencing was performed on naive CD4+ T cells from blood. The chain links TRBV9 to TRBJ2-2; possibly TRBD2 for D (5 bases). The origin of this receptor is a woman aged 35 to 49 with type 1 diabetes. The CDR3 loop reads CASSVVSGTGELFF. In DNA form, the CDR3 reads TGTGCCAGCAGCGTAGTTTCGGGGACCGGGGAGCTGTTTTTT.